What follows are 15 T cell receptor beta chains derived from one specimen sequenced in a study of T-cell reconstitution after alpha-beta-depleted transplantation in children. Preparation of the TCRbeta library was carried out with unique molecular identifiers. MiXCR, applied by TCRdb to the PCR reads, yields one record per CDR3 protein. The sample yields hundreds of thousands of distinct CDR3 sequences, roughly 9.5% seen once. Source: PBMCs from the stem cell graft donor, taken from the stem cell graft. Receptors originate from a human donor who donated a stem cell graft to a child with SCID.

The chain carries TRBV5-1 and TRBJ2-1; the match to TRBD1 covers 8 bases. Germline CDR1 is SGHRS and CDR2 is YFSETQ. CDR3 size: 15 residues. V shed 4 bases and J 5 bases; nucleotides not matched to a gene: 8. This CDR3 is CASSIRDRLNNEQFF. The CDR3 DNA reads TGCGCCAGCAGCATCCGGGACAGGCTAAACAATGAGCAGTTCTTC.

CDR3 region: CASSRRRGGTDTQYF. The CDR3 bases are TGTGCCAGCAGCAGGAGGCGGGGTGGCACAGATACGCAGTATTTT. The chain is built from TRBV7-2 and TRBJ2-3; tentative D call: TRBD2 (6 bases). The germline gives CDR1 SGHTA, CDR2 FQGNSA. The CDR3 extends over 15 amino acids. Trimming pared 5 bases from V and 1 base from J, leaving 13 bases between.

This clonotype showed up many times. V and J are TRBV12-3 or TRBV12-4 and TRBJ1-1; D is unresolved. CDR3 length equals 11 residues. The ends were cut back, 6 bases at V and 6 bases at J, with 8 bases in the middle. In nucleotides, the CDR3 is TGTGCCAGCAGCCTCAATTCTGAAGCTTTCTTT. Translated, it gives CASSLNSEAFF.

V gene TRBV7-9 combines with J gene TRBJ2-1; weak D call: TRBD1 (5 bases). V shed 11 bases and J shed 7 bases, with 12 bases lying between them. The germline gives CDR1 SEHNR, CDR2 FQNEAQ (reference sequence). This CDR3 has 11 amino acids. CDR3 loop: CAANRQNEQFF. The CDR3, as DNA: TGTGCCGCGAACCGACAGAATGAGCAGTTCTTC.

This clonotype was found a few times. J is TRBJ2-7 and V is TRBV10-3, with 8 bases identical to TRBD1. The CDR3 is made up of 12 amino acids. Per the germline V gene, CDR1 is ENHRY and CDR2 is SYGVKD. V trimming: 4 bases; J trimming: 6 bases; junction bases outside the gene matches: 2. The CDR3 is CAISVQGVEQYF. The CDR3 bases are TGTGCCATCAGTGTACAGGGGGTCGAGCAGTACTTC.

The gene calls are TRBV5-1 and TRBJ2-7; possible D gene TRBD2, 6 bases. The germline V gene encodes CDR1 SGHRS and CDR2 YFSETQ. This CDR3 contains 15 residues. Trimming removed 0 bases from V and 3 bases from J, with 13 bases in between. The CDR3 DNA reads TGCGCCAGCAGCTTGGATAGCTGGGGACTCTACGAGCAGTACTTC. This encodes CASSLDSWGLYEQYF. Complete variable domain (other parts from reference TRBV5-1 and TRBJ2-7): KAGVTQTPRYLIKTRGQQVTLSCSPISGHRSVSWYQQTPGQGLQFLFEYFSETQRNKGNFPGRFSGRQFSNSRSEMNVSTLELGDSALYLCASSLDSWGLYEQYFGPGTRLTVT.

A few counts support this clonotype. This chain joins TRBV2 and TRBJ1-3; perhaps TRBD1 as D (5 bases). The germline V and J ends were trimmed by 2 bases and 0 bases, with 8 bases remaining between them. Per the germline V gene, CDR1 is SNHLY and CDR2 is FYNNEI. The CDR3 has 15 amino acids. The chain's CDR3 is CASSEQGPSGNTIYF. Written as DNA, the CDR3 is TGTGCCAGCAGTGAACAGGGCCCCTCTGGAAACACCATATATTTT.

Details on this clonotype: At one end the junction does not follow the germline gene, possibly because of a read error. The chain uses TRBV7-8 and TRBJ1-2; no clear D gene. This CDR3 region has 13 residues. Germline V gene data show CDR1 as SGHVS and CDR2 as FQNEAQ. Here the CDR3 reads CASSPYRASLVPF. In DNA form, the CDR3 reads TGTGCCAGCAGCCCCTACCGGGCATCCTTAGTTCCGTTC. Full variable domain (rest looked up from reference TRBV7-8 and TRBJ1-2): GAGVSQSPRYKVAKRGQDVALRCDPISGHVSLFWYQQALGQGPEFLTYFQNEAQLDKSGLPSDRFFAERPEGSVSTLKIQRTQQEDSAVYLCASSPYRASLVPFGSGTRLTVV.

This clonotype was seen a handful of times. The V call is TRBV27, the J call TRBJ1-2; tentatively, D is TRBD1 (5 bases). The CDR3 is made up of 16 amino acids. V shed 6 bases and J shed 4 bases, with 21 bases lying between them. The germline V gene encodes CDR1 MNHEY and CDR2 SMNVEV (reference sequence). CDR3 sequence: CASRKLNRLIPYGYTF. DNA for the CDR3: TGTGCCAGCAGGAAACTGAACAGGCTCATTCCCTATGGCTACACCTTC.

The V gene is TRBV5-6, the J gene TRBJ1-1; D remains ambiguous. Looked up from germline, CDR1 is SGHDT and CDR2 is YYEEEE. The CDR3 extends over 13 amino acids. Trimming took 1 base from V and 6 from J, leaving 10 bases between them. In DNA form, the CDR3 reads TGTGCCAGCAGCTTGCGAGGAGTCCCTGAAGCTTTCTTT. Residues: CASSLRGVPEAFF.

This clonotype was seen only a few times. The J gene is TRBJ2-7, the V gene TRBV6-1; 8 bases match TRBD1. The CDR3 is 14 residues long. The germline V gene encodes CDR1 MNHNS and CDR2 SASEGT. Unmatched junction bases numbered 9, after V lost 6 bases and J lost 5 bases. CDR3 in amino acids: CASRRTGGANEQYF. CDR3 DNA: TGTGCCAGCAGACGCACAGGGGGAGCGAACGAGCAGTACTTC.

This clonotype was seen more than once but under ten times. The CDR3 bases are TGCGCCAGCAGCCAAGATGAAGGTGACAGTCAGCCCCAGCATTTT. Encoded protein: CASSQDEGDSQPQHF. The genes are TRBV4-1 and TRBJ1-5; the D gene is possibly TRBD1 (5 bases). Germline CDR1 is MGHRA and CDR2 is YSYEKL. The length of the CDR3 is 15 residues. Trimming left V 0 bases short and J 6 bases short, with 12 bases between.

This clonotype showed up just a few times. The chain links TRBV5-1 to TRBJ2-1; D is uncertain. CDR1 is SGHRS, CDR2 YFSETQ, per germline. V shed 0 bases and J shed 3 bases, with 13 bases lying between them. The length of the CDR3 is 16 residues. DNA for the CDR3: TGCGCCAGCAGCTTGGGCATCCCCGGTCGCTACAATGAGCAGTTCTTC. This sequence encodes CASSLGIPGRYNEQFF.

Many counts were recorded for this clonotype. The genes are TRBV7-6 and TRBJ1-1; D gene unclear. The V end lost 1 base, the J end lost 0 bases, and 9 bases lay between the germline ends. Germline values: CDR1 SGHVS, CDR2 FNYEAQ. The length of the CDR3 is 15 residues. Here the CDR3 reads CASSLGSVMNTEAFF. CDR3 DNA: TGTGCCAGCAGCTTAGGTTCGGTCATGAACACTGAAGCTTTCTTT. The variable domain in full, with the rest retrieved from reference TRBV7-6 and TRBJ1-1, is GAGVSQSPRYKVTKRGQDVALRCDPISGHVSLYWYRQALGQGPEFLTYFNYEAQQDKSGLPNDRFSAERPEGSISTLTIQRTEQRDSAMYRCASSLGSVMNTEAFFGQGTRLTVV.

V and J are TRBV10-3 and TRBJ2-2; D might be TRBD2 (6 bases). Germline-derived CDR1 and CDR2 are ENHRY and SYGVKD. The ends were cut back, 11 bases at V and 3 bases at J, with 22 bases in the middle. The CDR3 sequence is 16 residues long. CDR3: CAGSGGDHYDTGELFF. CDR3 in DNA: TGTGCCGGCAGTGGAGGGGATCACTATGACACCGGGGAGCTGTTTTTT.